What follows are 28 T cell receptor beta chains derived from one specimen sequenced in a study of Ad26.COV2.S vaccination and SARS-CoV-2 variants. The method was immunoSEQ multiplex PCR; TCRdb's version includes in-frame clones alone and lacks a portion of them. The data show 200,000 to 250,000 clones, around nine tenths seen once. As for treatment: some 20 received Ad26.COV2.S at low or high dose, single or two shots; 5 received placebo; per-sample allocation not given. Day 63 after the first vaccine or placebo injection was the time point for sampling. The material was peripheral blood, obtained in a trial of Ad26.COV2.S vaccine versus placebo. These receptor sequences come from a person aged 18-65 years who received the Ad26.COV2.S COVID-19 vaccine or a placebo.

CDR3 nucleotides: TGTGCCAGCAGTTTATGGTCGATGGCGGGAGGTTTGTACGAGCAGTACTTC. Translating it yields CASSLWSMAGGLYEQYF. The chain has TRBV28 and TRBJ2-7, with 8 nucleotides matching TRBD2. The V and J ends lost 0 bases and 4 bases, in that order; junction bases with no gene match: 11. Germline V gene lookup returns CDR1 MDHEN and CDR2 SYDVKM. The CDR3 extends over 17 amino acids.

CDR3 loop: CASSQDWTGLSYEQYF. The DNA of the CDR3 is TGCGCCAGCAGCCAGGATTGGACAGGACTATCCTACGAGCAGTACTTC. This chain links TRBV4-3 with TRBJ2-7; tentatively, D is TRBD1 (7 bases). The germline gives CDR1 LGHNA, CDR2 YSLEER. CDR3 length: 16 residues. The ends were cut back, 3 bases at V and 1 base at J, with 16 bases in the middle.

The J gene is TRBJ1-6, the V gene TRBV28; tentative D call: TRBD1 (6 bases). Germline loops: CDR1 MDHEN, CDR2 SYDVKM. The CDR3 loop spans 14 amino acids. Trimming stripped 8 bases from V and 7 bases from J, with 15 bases between. CDR3: CASRQETGNSPLHF. DNA of the CDR3: TGTGCCAGCCGGCAAGAAACAGGGAATTCACCCCTCCACTTT. The variable domain in full, completed from reference TRBV28 and TRBJ1-6, reads DVKVTQSSRYLVKRTGEKVFLECVQDMDHENMFWYRQDPGLGLRLIYFSYDVKMKEKGDIPEGYSVSREKKERFSLILESASTNQTSMYLCASRQETGNSPLHFGNGTRLTVT.

This clone was observed a single time. The V and J genes are TRBV28 and TRBJ2-7; D is perhaps TRBD2 (6 bases). The V gene lost 8 bases and the J gene lost 6 bases, with 14 bases spanning the gap. The CDR3 covers 12 residues. Germline V gives CDR1 MDHEN, CDR2 SYDVKM. The CDR3 DNA reads as TGTGCCAGCGGAGGGAACCTGGGCGAGCAGTACTTC. Protein product: CASGGNLGEQYF. Combining the CDR3 with reference TRBV28 and TRBJ2-7 gives the whole variable domain DVKVTQSSRYLVKRTGEKVFLECVQDMDHENMFWYRQDPGLGLRLIYFSYDVKMKEKGDIPEGYSVSREKKERFSLILESASTNQTSMYLCASGGNLGEQYFGPGTRLTVT.

The genes are TRBV30 and TRBJ1-1; D is uncertain. Germline lookup yields CDR1 GTSNPN and CDR2 SVGIG (reference sequence). The CDR3 sequence is 15 residues long. The V gene lost 0 bases and the J gene lost 7 bases, with 18 bases spanning the gap. CDR3 amino acids: CAWSVLGSVYGEAFF. The CDR3 nucleotides are TGTGCCTGGAGTGTACTCGGAAGCGTCTACGGTGAAGCTTTCTTT.

The genes are TRBV5-1 and TRBJ1-1; 7 nucleotides match TRBD1. The CDR3 spans 16 residues. Trimming removed 1 base from V and 4 bases from J; junction bases left unmatched: 10. Germline V gene lookup returns CDR1 SGHRS and CDR2 YFSETQ. CDR3: CASSLTPTGQSTEAFF. Here the CDR3 DNA reads TGCGCCAGCAGCTTGACCCCGACAGGGCAGAGCACTGAAGCTTTCTTT. The full variable domain, completed using reference TRBV5-1 and TRBJ1-1, is KAGVTQTPRYLIKTRGQQVTLSCSPISGHRSVSWYQQTPGQGLQFLFEYFSETQRNKGNFPGRFSGRQFSNSRSEMNVSTLELGDSALYLCASSLTPTGQSTEAFFGQGTRLTVV.

The chain has TRBV7-8 and TRBJ2-3, with D perhaps matching TRBD2 (6 bases). The CDR3 totals 14 residues. From germline, CDR1 is SGHVS and CDR2 FQNEAQ. With 5 bases removed from V and 2 bases from J, the gap between germline ends came to 11 bases. The CDR3 reads CASSPGRVTDTQYF. In nucleotides, the CDR3 is TGTGCCAGCAGCCCCGGGAGAGTCACAGATACGCAGTATTTT.

The chain employs TRBV4-3 and TRBJ1-5; D possibly corresponds to TRBD1 (5 bases). The V and J ends lost 1 base and 2 bases respectively, with 9 bases between them. Germline CDR1 LGHNA, CDR2 YSLEER. The CDR3 covers 15 residues. CDR3 amino acids: CASSQVLGGNQPQHF. The DNA of the CDR3 is TGCGCCAGCAGCCAAGTTTTAGGGGGCAATCAGCCCCAGCATTTT.

The sample holds one count of this clone. The chain recombines TRBV5-4 with TRBJ2-7, with 8 bases fitting TRBD1. The CDR3 is made up of 16 amino acids. V trimming: 4 bases; J trimming: 3 bases; junction bases outside the gene matches: 12. Germline CDR1 reads SGHNT; CDR2 reads YYREEE (reference sequence). The CDR3 region is CASSRGWDRTIYEQYF. The CDR3 nucleotides are TGTGCCAGCAGCCGGGGATGGGACAGGACCATCTACGAGCAGTACTTC.

The genes are TRBV7-9 and TRBJ1-1; tentatively, D is TRBD1 (6 bases). CDR3 length: 14 residues. The germline CDR1 and CDR2 sequences are SEHNR and FQNEAQ (reference sequence). Deletions cut 1 base from V and 7 bases from J, with 13 bases between. CDR3 residues: CASSLVAGDFEAFF. CDR3 DNA sequence: TGTGCCAGCAGCTTAGTAGCAGGGGACTTTGAAGCTTTCTTT.

The chain is built from TRBV27 and TRBJ2-3; possible D gene TRBD2, 6 bases. This CDR3 comprises 15 residues. The germline V and J ends were trimmed by 8 bases and 2 bases, with 17 bases remaining between them. CDR1 and CDR2 from the germline V gene are MNHEY and SMNVEV (reference sequence). The CDR3 DNA sequence: TGTGCCAGCCGACGAGAGGGACTCTACACAGATACGCAGTATTTT. Protein product: CASRREGLYTDTQYF.

The chain carries TRBV4-1 and TRBJ1-4; weak D call: TRBD1 (5 bases). CDR1 is MGHRA and CDR2 is YSYEKL in the germline V gene. There are 15 residues in the CDR3. Trimming cost V 6 bases and J 7 bases, with 18 bases left between them. Written as DNA, the CDR3 is TGCGCCAGCAGTTCACCAGGGAAAGGGTCTGAAAAACTGTTTTTT. This gives the protein CASSSPGKGSEKLFF.

The gene calls are TRBV7-6 and TRBJ2-7; D could derive from TRBD1 or TRBD2 (5 bases each). Germline CDR1 is SGHVS and CDR2 is FNYEAQ. The CDR3 runs to 17 residues. Trimming shortened V by 4 bases and J by 3 bases, and 22 bases separated the two germline ends. The DNA for the CDR3 is TGTGCCAGCAGCTCTACACCCCCTCTTAGTGGGGGCTACGAGCAGTACTTC. It translates to CASSSTPPLSGGYEQYF.

The chain is built from TRBV20-1 and TRBJ2-5; tentatively, D is TRBD2 (5 bases). With 3 bases removed from V and 6 bases from J, the gap between germline ends came to 14 bases. This CDR3 spans 13 amino acids. Per germline, CDR1 DFQATT and CDR2 SNEGSKA (reference sequence). The CDR3 nucleotides read TGCAGTGCTAGTCACGTGGGCGGGCAGACCCAGTACTTC. Translation gives CSASHVGGQTQYF.

The CDR3 DNA reads as TGTGCCAGCAGAGACTACAGGGCGAACACTGAAGCTTTCTTT. Translated, it gives CASRDYRANTEAFF. The genes are TRBV7-2 and TRBJ1-1; possible D gene TRBD1, 6 bases. Trimming removed 6 bases from V and 1 base from J, with 12 bases in between. The CDR3 is 14 amino acids. The germline gives CDR1 SGHTA, CDR2 FQGNSA.

In the case of this clone: The sample has other DNA sequences that encode this CDR3 too. The chain has TRBV27 and TRBJ2-2, with 7 bases identical to TRBD2. V shed 8 bases and J 3 bases; nucleotides not matched to a gene: 6. Germline V lookup: CDR1 MNHEY, CDR2 SMNVEV (reference sequence). The CDR3 length is 14 residues. DNA for the CDR3: TGTGCCAGCTTGGGCAGCGGGGACACCGGGGAGCTGTTTTTT. It encodes CASLGSGDTGELFF.

The chain recombines TRBV5-1 with TRBJ2-3, with TRBD1 matching 7 bases. The CDR3 contains 14 residues. Germline V lookup: CDR1 SGHRS, CDR2 YFSETQ. Germline trimming cut 2 bases from V and 2 bases from J; bases unmatched to any gene: 2. The CDR3 DNA follows: TGCGCCAGCAGCTTTGGACAGGACACAGATACGCAGTATTTT. It specifies CASSFGQDTDTQYF.

V usage is TRBV5-6 and J usage is TRBJ1-5, with 9 bases that match TRBD1. With 0 bases clipped from V and 6 bases from J, the junction kept 1 base outside the gene matches. The length of the CDR3 is 14 residues. Germline assignment: CDR1 SGHDT and CDR2 YYEEEE. CDR3 DNA sequence: TGTGCCAGCAGCTTGGTGGGACAGGGTCAGCCCCAGCATTTT. It is translated as CASSLVGQGQPQHF. The whole variable domain, remainder taken from reference TRBV5-6 and TRBJ1-5, is DAGVTQSPTHLIKTRGQQVTLRCSPKSGHDTVSWYQQALGQGPQFIFQYYEEEERQRGNFPDRFSGHQFPNYSSELNVNALLLGDSALYLCASSLVGQGQPQHFGDGTRLSIL.

As to this clone: A read error may account for a junction end that differs from germline. This sequence joins TRBV20-1 and TRBJ1-2; D perhaps matches TRBD1 (5 bases). The CDR3 runs to 11 residues. Looked up from germline, CDR1 is DFQATT and CDR2 is SNEGSKA (reference sequence). The CDR3: CSTTGDYGYTF. The CDR3 DNA reads TGCAGTACTACAGGCGACTACGGCTACACCTTC.

This clone showed up just once. The chain joins TRBV27 to TRBJ2-3, with 8 bases lining up with TRBD2. V gave up 3 bases and J gave up 8 bases; unmatched junction bases: 7. The V gene's germline CDR1 is MNHEY and CDR2 SMNVEV (reference sequence). This CDR3 has 14 amino acids. CDR3 DNA sequence: TGTGCCAGCAGTTTGGGACTAGGTGTCGCTACGCAGTATTTT. Amino acids: CASSLGLGVATQYF.

The genes are TRBV4-3 and TRBJ1-2, with D tentatively TRBD1 (6 bases). The ends were cut back, 1 base at V and 2 bases at J, with 11 bases in the middle. The CDR3 runs to 15 residues. The germline gives CDR1 LGHNA, CDR2 YSLEER. The CDR3 sequence: CASSQVGGRNYGYTF. CDR3 bases: TGCGCCAGCAGCCAAGTAGGGGGTCGGAACTATGGCTACACCTTC.

This chain uses TRBV11-2 with TRBJ1-2; the match to TRBD1 covers 12 bases. Germline lookup yields CDR1 SGHAT and CDR2 FQNNGV. This CDR3 contains 17 residues. V gave up 0 bases and J gave up 6 bases; unmatched junction bases: 8. CDR3 DNA sequence: TGTGCCAGCAGCTTAGAGCCGGGACAGGGGGCGTATGATGGCTACACCTTC. The encoded protein is CASSLEPGQGAYDGYTF.

The chain employs TRBV28 and TRBJ1-1; D uncertain. The CDR3 length is 15 residues. Germline V lookup: CDR1 MDHEN, CDR2 SYDVKM. Trimming left V 5 bases short and J 0 bases short, with 13 bases between. CDR3 coding DNA: TGTGCCAGCAGTCTTGCAGGCCCTTTGAACACTGAAGCTTTCTTT. It yields the protein CASSLAGPLNTEAFF.

V gene TRBV9 combines with J gene TRBJ2-7, with D possibly being TRBD2 (5 bases). Trimming left V 2 bases short and J 1 base short, with 10 bases between. Per germline, CDR1 SGDLS and CDR2 YYNGEE. The length of the CDR3 is 14 residues. The DNA of the CDR3 is TGTGCCAGCAGCGTGGGAGCGGATTCCTACGAGCAGTACTTC. Translating it yields CASSVGADSYEQYF.

This chain joins TRBV5-4 and TRBJ1-4; 10 bases fit TRBD1. The CDR3 covers 17 residues. Trimming cost V 0 bases and J 3 bases; bases outside gene matches: 5. The germline CDR1 and CDR2 sequences are SGHNT and YYREEE (reference sequence). The CDR3 region is CASSLGGQGGPNEKLFF. In DNA, the CDR3 is TGTGCCAGCAGCTTGGGAGGACAGGGGGGTCCTAATGAAAAACTGTTTTTT.

The chain has TRBV28 and TRBJ2-1, with TRBD1 as a possible D gene (5 bases). The CDR3 is 15 amino acids. Trimming shortened V by 3 bases and J by 5 bases, and 14 bases separated the two germline ends. CDR1 and CDR2 from the germline V gene are MDHEN and SYDVKM. In DNA form, the CDR3 reads TGTGCCAGCAGTTTGGGGCAGGTAGTCGACAATGAGCAGTTCTTC. Its protein is CASSLGQVVDNEQFF.

The V gene is TRBV28, the J gene TRBJ2-1; D call uncertain. The CDR3 has 13 amino acids. Trimming stripped 8 bases from V and 0 bases from J, with 8 bases between. Germline CDR1 reads MDHEN; CDR2 reads SYDVKM. CDR3 in amino acids: CASSELSYNEQFF. CDR3 DNA: TGTGCCAGCTCCGAACTCTCCTACAATGAGCAGTTCTTC. Filled out from reference TRBV28 and TRBJ2-1, the complete variable domain reads DVKVTQSSRYLVKRTGEKVFLECVQDMDHENMFWYRQDPGLGLRLIYFSYDVKMKEKGDIPEGYSVSREKKERFSLILESASTNQTSMYLCASSELSYNEQFFGPGTRLTVL.

V is TRBV12-3 or TRBV12-4 and J is TRBJ1-1, with D uncertain. The CDR3 consists of 11 residues. Trimming left V 5 bases short and J 4 bases short, with 5 bases between. In nucleotides, the CDR3 is TGTGCCAGCAGTACGCGCACTGAAGCTTTCTTT. Translated: CASSTRTEAFF.